Listed here is a single T cell receptor beta chain. Using immunoSEQ multiplex PCR, the repertoire was profiled, and TCRdb retains in-frame clones only, with some absent. Among roughly 60,000 clones listed, roughly 94% were seen once. The data belong to a study of cytomegalovirus exposure and HLA in healthy donors. Between the trimmed V and J ends, which lost 0 bases and 7 bases, there was a span of 10 bases. Germline-derived CDR1 and CDR2 are MNHEY and SVGAGI. The CDR3 is 15 residues long. The receptor was derived from a woman aged 18-29 years in good health and CMV-seropositive. Sequenced sample: PBMCs. The rearrangement links TRBV6-5 to TRBJ1-6; D is possibly TRBD1 (6 bases). CDR3 DNA: TGTGCCAGCAGTTACTCGAGCAGGGGAAATTCACCCCTCCACTTT. It encodes CASSYSSRGNSPLHF.